Shown below are 21 T cell receptor beta chains from a single sample sequenced in a study of blood T cells in healthy people across ages. Sample-barcoded 5' priming and a J-beta primer mix drove a second PCR of roughly 6 to 12 cycles. TCRdb passed the 5' RACE reads through MiXCR, listing each CDR3 protein once. The profile covers hundreds of thousands of distinct CDR3 sequences, with about 52% appearing a single time and under 35% taken by the ten largest. Material for sequencing was blood. Receptors were obtained from a woman aged 55-70 years in good health.

The rearrangement uses TRBV5-5 and TRBJ2-5; D perhaps matches TRBD1 (6 bases). The length of the CDR3 is 14 residues. Germline CDR1 reads SGHKS; CDR2 reads YYEKEE (reference sequence). Trimming pared 4 bases from V and 3 bases from J, leaving 13 bases between. The CDR3 DNA follows: TGTGCCAGCAGCCCTCCGAGGACAGAAGAGACCCAGTACTTC. This translates into CASSPPRTEETQYF.

V and J are TRBV28 and TRBJ2-4; a weak D match, TRBD1 (5 bases). Trimming removed 2 bases at V and 6 bases at J, with 14 bases between. This CDR3 is 15 amino acids long. Looked up from germline, CDR1 is MDHEN and CDR2 is SYDVKM. The CDR3 protein is CASSLRSLQGNIQYF. The CDR3 bases are TGTGCCAGCAGTTTACGCAGCCTGCAGGGAAACATTCAGTACTTC.

As for this clonotype: This sequence may be a read error, since a much larger clone differs from it by one base. The gene calls are TRBV9 and TRBJ2-5; D not resolved. Trimming took off 6 bases at V and 2 bases at J, with 8 bases between the two ends. CDR1 and CDR2 (germline): SGDLS, YYNGEE. CDR3 length: 12 amino acids. The CDR3 loop is CASIANQETQYF. In DNA form, the CDR3 reads TGTGCCAGCATCGCAAATCAAGAGACCCAGTACTTC.

In its sample, this clonotype was seen a few times. This sequence joins TRBV7-9 and TRBJ2-1, with 9 bases that match TRBD1. V shed 3 bases, J shed 4 bases, and the junction held 7 bases outside the gene matches. The CDR3 extends over 16 amino acids. CDR1 and CDR2 from the germline V gene are SEHNR and FQNEAQ (reference sequence). Here the CDR3 reads CASSLAVGQGYNEQFF. The CDR3 DNA follows: TGTGCCAGCAGCTTGGCCGTTGGACAGGGGTACAATGAGCAGTTCTTC.

This chain uses TRBV5-5 with TRBJ1-2, with 11 bases matching TRBD1. The length of the CDR3 is 16 residues. Trimming cost V 3 bases and J 4 bases; bases outside gene matches: 8. In germline, CDR1 is SGHKS, CDR2 YYEKEE (reference sequence). CDR3 coding DNA: TGTGCCAGCAGCTCGGGACAGGGGGAGAGCGGCTATGGCTACACCTTC. It translates to CASSSGQGESGYGYTF.

This chain uses TRBV4-2 with TRBJ2-1, with a tentative D call TRBD2 (6 bases). Germline lookup yields CDR1 LGHNA and CDR2 YNFKEQ. The V end lost 0 bases, the J end lost 7 bases, and 13 bases lay between the germline ends. The CDR3 loop spans 15 amino acids. CDR3 bases: TGTGCCAGCAGCCAAGAGACTAGTATCGCTAATGAGCAGTTCTTC. Protein sequence: CASSQETSIANEQFF.

CDR3 bases: TGTGCCAGCAGTTTTCTGGCAGGGGGTAGGGAGTACTTC. Translating it yields CASSFLAGGREYF. The chain couples TRBV27 to TRBJ2-7, with 7 bases that match TRBD1. V trimming: 3 bases; J trimming: 11 bases; junction bases outside the gene matches: 10. The CDR3 is made up of 13 amino acids. Germline V lookup: CDR1 MNHEY, CDR2 SMNVEV (reference sequence).

This chain joins TRBV28 and TRBJ2-1; no clear D. The CDR3 extends over 15 amino acids. The ends were cut back, 1 base at V and 7 bases at J, with 14 bases in the middle. Germline lookup yields CDR1 MDHEN and CDR2 SYDVKM. The CDR3 bases are TGTGCCAGCAGTTTATCTCCCCTAGACCCGAATGAGCAGTTCTTC. It codes for CASSLSPLDPNEQFF.

J is TRBJ2-3 and V is TRBV4-3, with TRBD2 as a possible D gene (5 bases). The CDR3 spans 17 residues. Per the germline V gene, CDR1 is LGHNA and CDR2 is YSLEER. The ends were cut back, 4 bases at V and 5 bases at J, with 22 bases in the middle. In DNA form, the CDR3 reads TGCGCCAGCAGCCGAAAGATACTAGGTCAGACCGGAGATACGCAGTATTTT. This encodes CASSRKILGQTGDTQYF.

This chain links TRBV28 with TRBJ2-7; TRBD1 aligns across 8 bases. The V and J ends lost 3 bases and 3 bases, in that order; junction bases with no gene match: 7. This CDR3 spans 15 amino acids. Per germline, CDR1 MDHEN and CDR2 SYDVKM. The CDR3 bases are TGTGCCAGCAGTTTCTCAGGGGGCTTCGGCTACGAGCAGTACTTC. Its protein is CASSFSGGFGYEQYF.

This chain joins TRBV6-2 or TRBV6-3 and TRBJ1-5, with unresolved D. The CDR3 contains 12 residues. The germline gives CDR1 MNHEY, CDR2 SVGEGT. Trimming took 6 bases from V and 5 from J, leaving 8 bases between them. The CDR3 DNA reads TGTGCCAGCAGCCTGGGTTATCAGCCCCAGCATTTT. Translating it yields CASSLGYQPQHF.

This clonotype was recorded a few times. The CDR3 DNA follows: TGCAGCGTTGGGGACTTTGGAGCGAAGCGCTACGAGCAGTACTTC. It encodes CSVGDFGAKRYEQYF. V usage is TRBV29-1 and J usage is TRBJ2-7, with D possibly being TRBD2 (6 bases). Germline V gene sequence: CDR1 SQVTM, CDR2 ANQGSEA. The CDR3 has 15 amino acids. Trimming removed 4 bases from V and 3 bases from J, with 19 bases in between.

The gene calls are TRBV29-1 and TRBJ1-2; a possible D gene is TRBD1 (5 bases). V lost 8 bases and J lost 1, with 11 bases in between. Germline values: CDR1 SQVTM, CDR2 ANQGSEA. The CDR3 covers 12 residues. The CDR3 DNA reads TGCAGCATACTACAGGTTAACTATGGCTACACCTTC. Translation gives CSILQVNYGYTF. Full variable domain (rest looked up from reference TRBV29-1 and TRBJ1-2): SAVISQKPSRDICQRGTSLTIQCQVDSQVTMMFWYRQQPGQSLTLIATANQGSEATYESGFVIDKFPISRPNLTFSTLTVSNMSPEDSSIYLCSILQVNYGYTFGSGTRLTVV.

J is TRBJ2-3 and V is TRBV20-1; D not resolved. V was trimmed by 2 bases and J by 0 bases, leaving 6 bases between them. The length of the CDR3 is 13 residues. Germline V gives CDR1 DFQATT, CDR2 SNEGSKA (reference sequence). The CDR3 sequence: CSARRRSTDTQYF. The DNA of the CDR3 is TGCAGTGCTAGAAGGCGAAGCACAGATACGCAGTATTTT.

The V gene is TRBV7-2, the J gene TRBJ1-1, with D possibly TRBD1 on 5 matching bases. V lost 5 bases and J 7 bases, leaving 17 bases between the germline ends. Germline-derived CDR1 and CDR2 are SGHTA and FQGNSA. The CDR3 is 14 amino acids. CDR3 residues: CASSHPWGDGEAFF. CDR3 sequence (DNA): TGTGCCAGCAGCCATCCTTGGGGGGACGGTGAAGCTTTCTTT.

The table lists this clonotype with a count of one. Germline and junction disagree at one end, which may indicate a read error. The CDR3 region is CASSRQQSSYNERYF. CDR3 coding DNA: TGTGCCAGCAGCCGTCAACAGAGCTCCTACAATGAGCGGTACTTC. J is TRBJ2-1 and V is TRBV5-6; D is possibly TRBD2 (5 bases). This CDR3 spans 15 amino acids. CDR1 and CDR2 from the germline V gene are SGHDT and YYEEEE.

This clonotype came up many times. Just one base apart from a much larger clone, this may be a read error. The chain is built from TRBV9 and TRBJ2-3; D perhaps matches TRBD2 (5 bases). The germline V gene has CDR1 SGDLS and CDR2 YYNGEE. V lost 3 bases, J lost 6 bases, and 11 bases lay in between. The CDR3 covers 13 residues. The CDR3 spells CASSGGPPDTQYF. The CDR3 nucleotides are TGTGCCAGCAGCGGAGGGCCCCCCGATACGCAGTATTTT.

The chain has TRBV7-2 and TRBJ2-3, with 9 bases fitting TRBD2. V shed 5 bases, J shed 8 bases, and the junction held 5 bases outside the gene matches. The CDR3 contains 13 residues. Germline CDR1 reads SGHTA; CDR2 reads FQGNSA. The CDR3 nucleotides are TGTGCCAGCAGCAGACTAGCGGCGGGTACGCAGTATTTT. This codes for CASSRLAAGTQYF.

This clonotype has a handful of counts. The V call is TRBV20-1, the J call TRBJ2-7; 8 bases fit TRBD2. Germline V gene sequence: CDR1 DFQATT, CDR2 SNEGSKA (reference sequence). Trimming at V came to 6 bases and at J to 3 bases, leaving 13 bases not matched to a gene. The CDR3 sequence is 15 residues long. The CDR3 DNA sequence: TGCAGTGCCGTCCCCGCAGCGGGAGTGGGCTACGAGCAGTACTTC. It translates to CSAVPAAGVGYEQYF.

J is TRBJ1-1 and V is TRBV6-6, with D hard to call. Deletions cut 2 bases from V and 4 bases from J, with 14 bases between. This CDR3 has 15 residues. Germline-derived CDR1 and CDR2 are MNHNY and SVGAGI (reference sequence). CDR3 DNA: TGTGCCAGCAGTTACCGGCCGGCGAGGTTCACTGAAGCTTTCTTT. It specifies CASSYRPARFTEAFF.

This chain uses TRBV4-3 with TRBJ2-3; TRBD2 matches 8 bases. The CDR3 totals 15 residues. V trimming: 0 bases; J trimming: 5 bases; junction bases outside the gene matches: 4. Germline V lookup: CDR1 LGHNA, CDR2 YSLEER. CDR3 loop: CASSQEAGVVDTQYF. CDR3 sequence (DNA): TGCGCCAGCAGCCAAGAAGCGGGAGTTGTAGATACGCAGTATTTT.